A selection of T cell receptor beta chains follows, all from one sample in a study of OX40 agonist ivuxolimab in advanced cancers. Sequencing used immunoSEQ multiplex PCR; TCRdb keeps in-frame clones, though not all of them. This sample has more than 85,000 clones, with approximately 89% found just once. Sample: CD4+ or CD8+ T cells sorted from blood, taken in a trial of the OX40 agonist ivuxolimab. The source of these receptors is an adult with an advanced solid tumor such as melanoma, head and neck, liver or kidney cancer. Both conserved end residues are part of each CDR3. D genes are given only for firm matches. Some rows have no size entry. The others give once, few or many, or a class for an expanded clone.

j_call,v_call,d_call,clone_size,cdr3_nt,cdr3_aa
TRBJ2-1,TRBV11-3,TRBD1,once,TGTGCCAGCAGCCCACAGGGGGATTACAATGAGCAGTTCTTC,CASSPQGDYNEQFF
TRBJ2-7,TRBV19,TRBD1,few,TGTGCCAGTAGTCAGGGACAGGGAATAGGCGAGCAGTACTTC,CASSQGQGIGEQYF
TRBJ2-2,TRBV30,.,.,TGTGCCGGACGCACCAACACCGGGGAGCTGTTTTTT,CAGRTNTGELFF
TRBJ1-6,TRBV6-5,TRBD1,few,TGTGCCAGCAGGCCACCGGGACAGGGTCATTCACCCCTCCACTTT,CASRPPGQGHSPLHF
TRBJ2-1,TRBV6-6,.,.,TGTGCCAGCAGAAACTCCAGGGGGGAAGAGCAGTTCTTC,CASRNSRGEEQFF
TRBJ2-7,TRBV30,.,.,TGTGCCTGGGGTACGGGGATACATACCTACGAGCAGTACTTC,CAWGTGIHTYEQYF
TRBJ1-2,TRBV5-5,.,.,TGTGCCAGCAGCTTGGCCGAGGGAAATAGGGTCTATGGCTACACCTTC,CASSLAEGNRVYGYTF
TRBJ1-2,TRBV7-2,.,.,TGTGCCAGCAGCTTAGCTGGACAGTCTGGTTTAGGCTACACCTTC,CASSLAGQSGLGYTF
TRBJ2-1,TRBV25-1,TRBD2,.,TGTGCCAGCAGTACCCACCGCGGGGGACTCCTTGCCAATGAGCAGTTCTTC,CASSTHRGGLLANEQFF
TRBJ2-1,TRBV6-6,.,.,TGTGCCAGCAGTTACTCCATCTTAGTGGTGGCGCAGTTCTTC,CASSYSILVVAQFF
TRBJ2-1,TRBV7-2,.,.,TGTGCCAGCAGCCCCCGGCTATTTGGAGGGGGCAATGAGCAGTTCTTC,CASSPRLFGGGNEQFF
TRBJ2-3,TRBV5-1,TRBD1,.,TGCGCCAGCAGCCCGAAACCGGGACAGGGATCAGATACGCAGTATTTT,CASSPKPGQGSDTQYF
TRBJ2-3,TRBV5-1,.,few,TGCGCCAGCAGCTTGGAGGACGCAGATACGCAGTATTTT,CASSLEDADTQYF
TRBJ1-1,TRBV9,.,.,TGTGCCAGCAGCGTAGCTTTGAACACTGAAGCTTTCTTT,CASSVALNTEAFF
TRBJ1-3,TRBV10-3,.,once,TGTGCCATCAGTGAGGGGACATATAGGGGAAACACCATATATTTT,CAISEGTYRGNTIYF
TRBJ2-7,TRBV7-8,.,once,TGTGCCAGCAGCTTAGCGGGGGGCGGTCCCTACGAGCAGTACTTC,CASSLAGGGPYEQYF
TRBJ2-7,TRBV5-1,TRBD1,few,TGCGCCAGCAGCTTGGCCCTTGGGACAGCAGACCGCTACGAGCAGTACTTC,CASSLALGTADRYEQYF
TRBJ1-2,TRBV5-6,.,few,TGTGCCAGCAGCTTGGCCACCTGGGGTAATGGCTACACCTTC,CASSLATWGNGYTF
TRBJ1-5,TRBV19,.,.,TGTGCCAGTATCAAACGGGTTGCGACAGACGGCAATCAGCCCCAGCATTTT,CASIKRVATDGNQPQHF
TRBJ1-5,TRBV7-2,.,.,TGTGCCAGCAGCCTGCACAATCAGCCCCAGCATTTT,CASSLHNQPQHF
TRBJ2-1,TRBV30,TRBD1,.,TGTGCCTGGGTTGACAGGGGCTACTACAATGAGCAGTTCTTC,CAWVDRGYYNEQFF
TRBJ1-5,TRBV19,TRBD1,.,TGTGCCAGTAAAACCTTCGGGACAGCTAAAGCGGAGCATCAGCCCCAGCATTTT,CASKTFGTAKAEHQPQHF
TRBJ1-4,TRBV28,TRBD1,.,TGTGCCAGCAGTTTTCCACAGGGGCATGAAAAACTGTTTTTT,CASSFPQGHEKLFF
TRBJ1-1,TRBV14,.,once,TGTGCCAGCAGCCAATGGAACACTGAAGCTTTCTTT,CASSQWNTEAFF
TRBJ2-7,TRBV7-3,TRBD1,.,TGTGCCAGCAGCCCTACCGGGACAGACGACGACGAGCAGTACTTC,CASSPTGTDDDEQYF
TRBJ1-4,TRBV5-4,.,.,TGTGCCAGCAGCCAGGAACCCGGGACAACAAATGAAAAACTGTTTTTT,CASSQEPGTTNEKLFF